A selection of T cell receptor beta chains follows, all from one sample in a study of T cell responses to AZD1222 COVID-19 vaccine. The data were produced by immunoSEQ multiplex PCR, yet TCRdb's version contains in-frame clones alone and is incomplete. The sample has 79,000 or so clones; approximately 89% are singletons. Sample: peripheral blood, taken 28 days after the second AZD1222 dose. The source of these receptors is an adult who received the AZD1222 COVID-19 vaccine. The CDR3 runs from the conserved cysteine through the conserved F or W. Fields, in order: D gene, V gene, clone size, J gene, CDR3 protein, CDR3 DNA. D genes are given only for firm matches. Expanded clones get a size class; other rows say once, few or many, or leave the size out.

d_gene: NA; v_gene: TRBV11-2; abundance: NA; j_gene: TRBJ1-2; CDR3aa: CASSLQGYNGYTF; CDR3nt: TGTGCCAGCAGCCTCCAGGGATATAATGGCTACACCTTC
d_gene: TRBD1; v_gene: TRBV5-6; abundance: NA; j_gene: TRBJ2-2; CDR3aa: CASFDRGNTGELFF; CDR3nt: TGTGCCAGCTTCGACAGGGGAAACACCGGGGAGCTGTTTTTT
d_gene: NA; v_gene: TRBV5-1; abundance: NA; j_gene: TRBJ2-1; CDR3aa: CASRWAGGEQEQFF; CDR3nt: TGCGCCAGCAGGTGGGCTGGCGGGGAACAAGAGCAGTTCTTC
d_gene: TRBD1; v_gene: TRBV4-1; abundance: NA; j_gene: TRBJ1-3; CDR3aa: CASSQVGGFGNTIYF; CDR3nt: TGCGCCAGCAGCCAAGTAGGGGGCTTTGGAAACACCATATATTTT
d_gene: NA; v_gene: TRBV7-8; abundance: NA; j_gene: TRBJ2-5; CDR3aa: CASSKNVLGQETQYF; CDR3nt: TGTGCCAGCAGTAAAAATGTGCTCGGGCAAGAGACCCAGTACTTC
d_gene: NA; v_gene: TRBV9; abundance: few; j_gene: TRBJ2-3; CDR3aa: CASSVVSGAGAADTQYF; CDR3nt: TGTGCCAGCAGCGTAGTAAGTGGAGCGGGTGCCGCCGATACGCAGTATTTT
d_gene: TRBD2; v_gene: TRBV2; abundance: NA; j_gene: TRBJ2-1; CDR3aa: CASSETITTGTSGDLISYNEQFF; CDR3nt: TGTGCCAGCAGTGAAACGATAACGACCGGGACTAGCGGGGATCTTATCTCCTACAATGAGCAGTTCTTC
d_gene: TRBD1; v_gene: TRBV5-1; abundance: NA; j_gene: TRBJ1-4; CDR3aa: CASSTRQGDNEKLFF; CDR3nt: TGCGCCAGCAGCACCAGACAGGGGGATAATGAAAAACTGTTTTTT
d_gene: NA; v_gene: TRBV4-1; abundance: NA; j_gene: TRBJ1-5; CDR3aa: CASSQRYSNQPQHF; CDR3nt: TGCGCCAGCAGCCAAAGATATAGCAATCAGCCCCAGCATTTT
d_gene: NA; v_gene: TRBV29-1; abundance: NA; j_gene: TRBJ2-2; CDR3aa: CSVVTLRTGELFF; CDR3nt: TGCAGCGTAGTCACGTTGAGGACCGGGGAGCTGTTTTTT
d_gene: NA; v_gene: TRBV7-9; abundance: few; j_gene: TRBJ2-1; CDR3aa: CASSSEERSYNEQFF; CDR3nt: TGTGCCAGCAGCTCTGAAGAGAGGTCCTACAATGAGCAGTTCTTC
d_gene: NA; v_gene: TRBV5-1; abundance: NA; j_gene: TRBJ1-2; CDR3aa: CASSLGTAGYTF; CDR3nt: TGCGCCAGCAGCTTGGGGACAGCTGGCTACACCTTC
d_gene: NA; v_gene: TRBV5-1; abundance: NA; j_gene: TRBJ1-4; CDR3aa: CASSLANIRFNEKLFF; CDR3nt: TGCGCCAGCAGCTTGGCCAATATCCGCTTCAATGAAAAACTGTTTTTT
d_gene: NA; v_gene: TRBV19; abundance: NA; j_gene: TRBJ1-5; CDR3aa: CASSIRDYNQPQHF; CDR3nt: TGTGCCAGTAGTATAAGGGACTACAATCAGCCCCAGCATTTT
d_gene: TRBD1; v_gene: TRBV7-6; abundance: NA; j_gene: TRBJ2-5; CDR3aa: CASSLISRGLQETQYF; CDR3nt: TGTGCCAGCAGCTTAATCTCTAGGGGGCTTCAAGAGACCCAGTACTTC
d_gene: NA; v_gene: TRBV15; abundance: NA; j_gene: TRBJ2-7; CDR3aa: CATSRATTATYEQYF; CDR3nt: TGTGCCACCAGCAGAGCTACGACGGCCACCTACGAGCAGTACTTC
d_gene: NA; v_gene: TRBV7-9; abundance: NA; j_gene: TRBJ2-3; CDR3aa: CASSTGRTGGVRTDTQYF; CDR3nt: TGTGCCAGCAGCACGGGAAGAACTGGGGGTGTCAGAACAGATACGCAGTATTTT
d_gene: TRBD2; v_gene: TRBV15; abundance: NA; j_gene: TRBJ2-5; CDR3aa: CATSRELAGAEGQETQYF; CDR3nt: TGTGCCACCAGCAGAGAACTAGCGGGGGCCGAGGGGCAGGAGACCCAGTACTTC
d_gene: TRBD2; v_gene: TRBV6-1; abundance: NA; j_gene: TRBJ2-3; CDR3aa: CASSELVGGGTDTQYF; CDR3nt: TGTGCCAGCAGTGAGCTTGTCGGGGGGGGCACAGATACGCAGTATTTT
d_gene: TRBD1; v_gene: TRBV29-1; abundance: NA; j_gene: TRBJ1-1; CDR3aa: CSVRDRAHTEAFF; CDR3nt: TGCAGCGTAAGGGACAGGGCCCACACTGAAGCTTTCTTT
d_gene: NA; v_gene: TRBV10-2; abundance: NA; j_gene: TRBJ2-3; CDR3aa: CASRPNRRGSTDTQYF; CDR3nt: TGCGCCAGCAGACCAAACAGGAGAGGGAGCACAGATACGCAGTATTTT
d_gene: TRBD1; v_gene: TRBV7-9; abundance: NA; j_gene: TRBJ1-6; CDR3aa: CASSFSRQGDSPLHF; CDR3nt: TGTGCCAGCAGCTTTAGCCGACAGGGAGACTCACCCCTCCACTTT
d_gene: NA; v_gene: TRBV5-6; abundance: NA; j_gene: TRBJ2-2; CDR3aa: CASSLGLTSNTGELFF; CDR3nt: TGTGCCAGCAGCTTGGGTCTAACTTCGAACACCGGGGAGCTGTTTTTT